This TCR beta chain derives from a study of T cells in Graves' hyperthyroidism and ophthalmopathy. Researchers amplified the TCR beta CDR3 regions from RNA transcripts. First-round RT-PCR targeting the TCR CDR3 was performed with the HTBI primer set. MiXCR, run by TCRdb on the multiplex PCR reads, gives a single entry per CDR3 protein. The sample lists over 400,000 distinct CDR3 sequences, 22% seen once, with under 55% in the top ten. As regards this clonotype: Its matching antigen is unknown.

Overall study findings and caveats: The blood repertoire included most of the expanded thyroid clonotypes above 0.001.

Germline V gene lookup returns CDR1 MGHRA and CDR2 YSYEKL. Between the trimmed V and J ends, which lost 1 base and 7 bases, there was a span of 13 bases. The CDR3 covers 15 residues. What was sequenced was blood. This TCR was sampled from an older woman with Graves' ophthalmopathy. This chain connects TRBV4-1 to TRBJ1-4; tentative D call: TRBD1 (5 bases). CDR3 protein: CASSQVGTRSEKLFF. The CDR3 DNA is TGCGCCAGCAGCCAAGTAGGGACGAGGTCTGAAAAACTGTTTTTT.